The subject of this entry is one T cell receptor beta chain. This clone was seen once. Its specific antigen is unknown. The record has no base qualities; no much larger clone is one base away. Library preparation employed the immunoSEQ multiplex PCR assay. The hsTCRB Kit was used according to the manufacturer's protocol to amplify rearranged TCR beta chain sequences. TCRB libraries were sequenced on an Illumina MiSeq. Under the source paper's analysis protocol: Demultiplexing, trimming and gene mapping were performed with the kit vendor's proprietary platform. Drawn from immuneACCESS, this table holds only the in-frame rearrangements with V and J called that TCRdb kept. Clones are partly lost; checked studies trace under half to an unresolved V gene and leave the rest unexplained. The DNA was the basis for D and trimming; V, J and clone size are from that table. The sample table records around 70,000 clones; more than 75% of these occur just once. Roughly 2% of the sample is in the top ten clones.

These data are taken from a study of a mutant IDH1 vaccine in newly diagnosed glioma (dated by TCRdb to the early 2020s). Study-level background: Vaccination was initiated 4-6 weeks after radiotherapy alone, or concurrently with temozolomide cycles in the chemotherapy-containing groups. The week-35 safety follow-up took place at visit V12, and the week-47 end of study took place at visit V13. Peripheral blood samples were drawn at six visits, namely V03 (baseline), V05, V07, V10, V12 and V13. Longitudinal TCRB deep sequencing was performed for roughly 27 treated patients wherever samples were available for exploratory analyses. Prior to enrollment, standard therapy consisting of radiotherapy alone, temozolomide alone, or radiochemotherapy with temozolomide had been administered to patients, with the combination being received by most patients. The roughly 32 treated patients were around 60% male and about 40% female, with a mean age of roughly 40 years. Here is what the overall study found, with its caveats: Immune responses induced by the vaccine were seen in more than 85% of patients across multiple MHC alleles. The authors noted that analyses of patient blood samples could not be reproduced because of sample limitations. No apparent relationship was observed between pseudoprogression and alterations in the top peripheral T cell clonotypes detected by TCRB sequencing. PBMC samples for TCRB deep sequencing were selected based on availability.

The label giving this sample's time point can be read as: week 35, safety follow-up. Every vaccine dose consisted of 300 ug of a 20-mer mutant IDH1 peptide in Montanide, administered subcutaneously together with topical imiquimod. Across visits V03 through V10, patients got a total of eight vaccinations, given in weeks 1, 3, 5, 7, 11, 15, 19 and 23. Newly diagnosed WHO grade 3 or 4 IDH1-mutant astrocytomas showing loss of nuclear ATRX were present in the donors. The samples were drawn from NOA16, a multicentre, single-arm, open-label phase I trial in Germany that tested a mutant IDH1 peptide vaccine in humans for the first time. Genomic DNA for TCRB sequencing was extracted from EDTA blood using the DNeasy Blood and Tissue Kit. Here the sequenced sample was PBMCs, taken from a glioma patient whose treatment included an IDH1 peptide vaccine. This TCR came from a man aged 25 to 40 with glioma.

The CDR3 is CAISDGGGNQPQHF. The DNA sequence follows: TGTGCCATCAGTGATGGTGGGGGAAATCAGCCCCAGCATTTT. The receptor chain draws on TRBV10-3 and TRBJ1-5; the D region possibly corresponds to TRBD1 (5 bases align). CDR1 and CDR2, looked up from the germline V gene, are ENHRY and SYGVKD. V gives up 3 bases and J gives up 4 bases, and the segment between their germline ends measures 10 bases. From cysteine to phenylalanine, the CDR3 is 14 amino acids long. Only CDR3 DNA remains: 42 bases, in frame from the first base.